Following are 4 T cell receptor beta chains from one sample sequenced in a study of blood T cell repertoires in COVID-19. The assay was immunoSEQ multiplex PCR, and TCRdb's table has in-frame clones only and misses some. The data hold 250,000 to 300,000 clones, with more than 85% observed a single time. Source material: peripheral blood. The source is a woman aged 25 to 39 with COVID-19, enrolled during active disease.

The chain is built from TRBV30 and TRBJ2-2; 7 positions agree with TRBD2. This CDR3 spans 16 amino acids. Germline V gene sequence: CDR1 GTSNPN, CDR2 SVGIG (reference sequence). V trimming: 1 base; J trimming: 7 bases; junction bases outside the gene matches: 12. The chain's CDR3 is CAWSGDLTSLGGELFF. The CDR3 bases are TGTGCCTGGAGTGGGGATTTGACTAGCCTGGGCGGGGAGCTGTTTTTT.

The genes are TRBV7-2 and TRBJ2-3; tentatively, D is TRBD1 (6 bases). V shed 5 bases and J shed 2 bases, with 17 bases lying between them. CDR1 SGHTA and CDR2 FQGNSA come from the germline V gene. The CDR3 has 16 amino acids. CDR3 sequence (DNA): TGTGCCAGCAGCACAGACCCGGGACACCTCACAGATACGCAGTATTTT. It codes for CASSTDPGHLTDTQYF.

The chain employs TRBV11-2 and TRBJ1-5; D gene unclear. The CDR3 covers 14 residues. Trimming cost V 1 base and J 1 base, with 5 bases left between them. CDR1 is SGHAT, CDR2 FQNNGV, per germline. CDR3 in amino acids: CASSLVGSNQPQHF. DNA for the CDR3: TGTGCCAGCAGCTTAGTTGGCAGCAATCAGCCCCAGCATTTT.

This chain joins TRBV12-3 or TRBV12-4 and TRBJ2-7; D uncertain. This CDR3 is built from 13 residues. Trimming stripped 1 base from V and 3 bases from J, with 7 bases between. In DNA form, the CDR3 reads TGTGCCAGCAGTTTAGAATACAGCTACGAGCAGTACTTC. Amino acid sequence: CASSLEYSYEQYF.